This T cell receptor (beta chain) was sequenced during a study of T cells after yellow fever vaccination. Overall study context: The authors prepared low-cell-number fractions using SMART-Seq v4 Ultra Low Input.

This CDR3 is 18 amino acids long. CDR1 is SGHTA, CDR2 FQGTGA, per germline. J was trimmed by 0 bases and V by 5 bases; bases with no gene match: 14. The study's findings and limits: Clonotypes found in both CD4 and CD8 compartments made up a small share. Subsequent booster samples again held most clones from primary vaccination (96% CD4, about 90% CD8).

They built TCR cDNA with 5'RACE template switching, a step that put in a universal primer site and UMIs. TCRdb reanalysed the 5' RACE reads using MiXCR and keeps one entry per CDR3 protein. The data contain about 340,000 distinct CDR3 sequences, around 13% of them singletons. With respect to this clonotype: The antigen remains unidentified.

Sequencing was performed on CD4+ T cells sorted from PBMCs, taken 15 days after the yellow fever booster vaccination. The chain joins TRBV7-3 to TRBJ2-3, with 7 nucleotides matching TRBD1. This TCR was recovered from a man aged 18 to 35 who received the YFV17D yellow fever vaccine. CDR3 sequence (DNA): TGTGCCAGCAGCCCCCACTCCGCAGGGGGAAGCAGCACAGATACGCAGTATTTT. This translates into CASSPHSAGGSSTDTQYF.